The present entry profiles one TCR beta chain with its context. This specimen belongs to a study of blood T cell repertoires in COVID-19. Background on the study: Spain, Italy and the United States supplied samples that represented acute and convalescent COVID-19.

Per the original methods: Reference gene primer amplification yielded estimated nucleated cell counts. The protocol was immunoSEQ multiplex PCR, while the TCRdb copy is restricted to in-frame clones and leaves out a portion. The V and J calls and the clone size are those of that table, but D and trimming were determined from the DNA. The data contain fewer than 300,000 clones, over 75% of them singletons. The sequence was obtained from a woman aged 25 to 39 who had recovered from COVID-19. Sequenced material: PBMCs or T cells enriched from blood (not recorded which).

The CDR3 spells CASSSNSETQYF. The CDR3 region has the DNA TGTGCCAGCAGCTCCAACAGCGAGACCCAGTACTTC. The rearrangement joins TRBV11-2 to TRBJ2-5; D call uncertain. V was trimmed by 4 bases and J by 5 bases, leaving 8 bases between them. The CDR3 spans 12 residues. The germline V gene has CDR1 SGHAT and CDR2 FQNNGV. Full variable domain (outside the CDR3, taken from reference TRBV11-2 and TRBJ2-5): EAGVAQSPRYKIIEKRQSVAFWCNPISGHATLYWYQQILGQGPKLLIQFQNNGVVDDSQLPKDRFSAERLKGVDSTLKIQPAKLEDSAVYLCASSSNSETQYFGPGTRLLVL.